This passage covers 29 T cell receptor beta chains from one sample sequenced in a study of T cell changes during pregnancy in multiple sclerosis. The repertoire was sequenced with immunoSEQ multiplex PCR; TCRdb's copy has only in-frame clones and lacks some. The sample yields tens of thousands of clones, around 90% seen once. Source: CD4+ T cells from peripheral blood mononuclear cells, taken in the second trimester of pregnancy. Receptors were obtained from a female donor with multiple sclerosis, enrolled in a pregnancy study.

The J gene is TRBJ1-1, the V gene TRBV7-7; D is perhaps TRBD1 (6 bases). This CDR3 spans 13 amino acids. V lost 4 bases and J 1 base, leaving 7 bases between the germline ends. Germline-derived CDR1 and CDR2 are SSHAT and FNYEAQ (reference sequence). CDR3 sequence reads: CASSSDRNTEAFF. CDR3 nucleotide sequence: TGTGCCAGCAGCTCGGACAGGAACACTGAAGCTTTCTTT.

The gene calls are TRBV14 and TRBJ1-2; a weak D match, TRBD1 (6 bases). CDR1 is SGHDN and CDR2 is FVKESK in the germline V gene. The CDR3 is 13 amino acids. V was shortened by 0 bases and J by 9 bases, with 11 bases between the two germline ends. CDR3 in amino acids: CASSQDPGTSYTF. In DNA, the CDR3 is TGTGCCAGCAGCCAAGATCCCGGGACAAGCTACACCTTC. The whole variable domain, remainder taken from reference TRBV14 and TRBJ1-2, is EAGVTQFPSHSVIEKGQTVTLRCDPISGHDNLYWYRRVMGKEIKFLLHFVKESKQDESGMPNNRFLAERTGGTYSTLKVQPAELEDSGVYFCASSQDPGTSYTFGSGTRLTVV.

This clone was seen a single time. This sequence joins TRBV7-8 and TRBJ1-1; no clear D. This CDR3 comprises 14 residues. The germline V gene has CDR1 SGHVS and CDR2 FQNEAQ. V dropped 4 bases and J dropped 1 base, with 10 bases sitting between them. The DNA of the CDR3 is TGTGCCAGCAGCTACCCTGACAAGAACACTGAAGCTTTCTTT. It yields the protein CASSYPDKNTEAFF.

V usage is TRBV18 and J usage is TRBJ1-5; weak D call: TRBD1 (6 bases). Germline V gene lookup returns CDR1 KGHSH and CDR2 LQKENI. The ends were cut back, 3 bases at V and 1 base at J, with 10 bases in the middle. The CDR3 is made up of 15 amino acids. The CDR3: CASSPRQVSNQPQHF. The CDR3 region has the DNA TGTGCCAGCTCACCGAGACAGGTCAGCAATCAGCCCCAGCATTTT.

V is TRBV2 and J is TRBJ1-1; D may be TRBD1 (6 bases). Germline CDR1 and CDR2: SNHLY and FYNNEI. This CDR3 spans 15 amino acids. With 2 bases removed from V and 2 bases from J, the gap between germline ends came to 12 bases. CDR3 nucleotide sequence: TGTGCCAGCAGTGAAAGGTCAGGGGCAAACACTGAAGCTTTCTTT. Its protein product is CASSERSGANTEAFF. Using reference TRBV2 and TRBJ1-1 for the parts outside the CDR3, the full variable domain is EPEVTQTPSHQVTQMGQEVILRCVPISNHLYFYWYRQILGQKVEFLVSFYNNEISEKSEIFDDQFSVERPDGSNFTLKIRSTKLEDSAMYFCASSERSGANTEAFFGQGTRLTVV.

The V and J genes are TRBV30 and TRBJ2-7; TRBD2 is a possible D gene (7 bases). Between the trimmed V and J ends, which lost 2 bases and 2 bases, there was a span of 16 bases. This CDR3 has 15 amino acids. The germline gives CDR1 GTSNPN, CDR2 SVGIG (reference sequence). The CDR3 loop reads CAWSPPRGGTYEQYF. As DNA, the CDR3 is TGTGCCTGGAGTCCCCCAAGGGGGGGGACCTACGAGCAGTACTTC.

The rearrangement uses TRBV5-1 and TRBJ1-1, with no clear D. Germline lookup yields CDR1 SGHRS and CDR2 YFSETQ. This CDR3 contains 14 residues. V lost 4 bases and J lost 2, with 12 bases in between. CDR3 in amino acids: CASSPPNPNTEAFF. CDR3 coding DNA: TGCGCCAGCAGCCCCCCCAATCCAAACACTGAAGCTTTCTTT.

The chain links TRBV25-1 to TRBJ2-5; 9 bases align to TRBD1. CDR1 MGHDK and CDR2 SYGVNS come from the germline V gene. This CDR3 comprises 18 residues. The V and J ends lost 3 bases and 3 bases, in that order; junction bases with no gene match: 14. CDR3 coding DNA: TGTGCCAGCAGTGATCAATTACTTTTAACAGGGGGCGAAGAGACCCAGTACTTC. This encodes CASSDQLLLTGGEETQYF.

The V gene is TRBV10-3, the J gene TRBJ2-1, with TRBD1 matching over 11 bases. CDR3 length: 13 amino acids. In germline, CDR1 is ENHRY, CDR2 SYGVKD. The V and J ends lost 9 bases and 7 bases, in that order; junction bases with no gene match: 5. The CDR3 sequence: CAIARDRGNEQFF. In DNA, the CDR3 is TGTGCCATTGCCCGGGACAGGGGGAATGAGCAGTTCTTC.

The CDR3 loop reads CASSGGRTGEAFF. The DNA for the CDR3 is TGTGCCAGCAGTGGCGGAAGGACAGGAGAAGCTTTCTTT. The chain couples TRBV2 to TRBJ1-1; 7 bases match TRBD1. The CDR3 runs to 13 residues. From germline, CDR1 is SNHLY and CDR2 FYNNEI. The trim removed 4 bases at V and 8 bases at J, leaving 7 bases unmatched.

This sequence joins TRBV2 and TRBJ2-4; 8 bases fit TRBD1. With 4 bases clipped from V and 9 bases from J, the junction kept 8 bases outside the gene matches. CDR3 length equals 14 residues. From germline, CDR1 is SNHLY and CDR2 FYNNEI. The CDR3 region is CASSGRTGQSIQYF. Here the CDR3 DNA reads TGTGCCAGCAGTGGGCGGACAGGGCAGTCCATTCAGTACTTC.

This clone was found once. This chain uses TRBV27 with TRBJ2-7, with TRBD2 matching over 8 bases. Germline V gives CDR1 MNHEY, CDR2 SMNVEV (reference sequence). The CDR3 is 16 residues long. With 1 base clipped from V and 0 bases from J, the junction kept 5 bases outside the gene matches. The CDR3 DNA reads as TGTGCCAGCAGTTTATTAAAAAGCGGGAGCTCCTACGAGCAGTACTTC. This codes for CASSLLKSGSSYEQYF.

The gene calls are TRBV7-8 and TRBJ2-1; TRBD2 aligns across 8 bases. The trim removed 5 bases at V and 5 bases at J, leaving 11 bases unmatched. The CDR3 runs 16 residues. Per the germline V gene, CDR1 is SGHVS and CDR2 is FQNEAQ. CDR3: CASSHGDGRGNNEQFF. CDR3 sequence (DNA): TGTGCCAGCAGCCACGGGGACGGGAGGGGCAACAATGAGCAGTTCTTC.

The chain recombines TRBV5-5 with TRBJ2-6; D uncertain. The CDR3 is 16 amino acids. Trimming took off 4 bases at V and 0 bases at J, with 11 bases between the two ends. Per the germline V gene, CDR1 is SGHKS and CDR2 is YYEKEE (reference sequence). CDR3 bases: TGTGCCAGCAGCCTCCTCCTTTCCTCTGGGGCCAACGTCCTGACTTTC. Translated: CASSLLLSSGANVLTF.

The genes are TRBV7-6 and TRBJ2-1, with D possibly being TRBD2 (5 bases). Trimming shortened V by 5 bases and J by 9 bases, and 14 bases separated the two germline ends. Looked up from germline, CDR1 is SGHVS and CDR2 is FNYEAQ. The CDR3 extends over 13 amino acids. The DNA of the CDR3 is TGTGCCAGCAGCGCGGGTCCTAAGGGTGAGCAGTTCTTC. This sequence encodes CASSAGPKGEQFF.

The rearrangement uses TRBV11-2 and TRBJ2-3; D gene unclear. The CDR3 covers 15 residues. V was pared by 5 bases and J by 0 bases, with 12 bases between. From germline, CDR1 is SGHAT and CDR2 FQNNGV. The CDR3: CASSPPPLSTDTQYF. In DNA, the CDR3 is TGTGCCAGCAGCCCCCCTCCCCTTAGCACAGATACGCAGTATTTT.

V is TRBV5-1 and J is TRBJ2-3, with D tentatively TRBD2 (6 bases). V was trimmed by 4 bases and J by 2 bases, leaving 11 bases between them. Germline loops: CDR1 SGHRS, CDR2 YFSETQ. The CDR3 is 14 residues long. This CDR3 is CASSPGTPTDTQYF. CDR3 DNA sequence: TGCGCCAGCAGCCCCGGGACTCCCACAGATACGCAGTATTTT.

The chain uses TRBV10-3 and TRBJ1-5, with a possible D match to TRBD1 (6 bases). The V and J ends lost 3 bases and 5 bases respectively, with 14 bases between them. Germline lookup yields CDR1 ENHRY and CDR2 SYGVKD. The CDR3 has 15 residues. CDR3 in DNA: TGTGCCATCAGTGAAAGCAGGGGCATCGATCAGCCCCAGCATTTT. It yields the protein CAISESRGIDQPQHF.

The chain is built from TRBV2 and TRBJ1-2, with no clear D. The CDR3 spans 11 residues. V gave up 0 bases and J gave up 8 bases, with 4 bases separating them. The germline gives CDR1 SNHLY, CDR2 FYNNEI. The CDR3 bases are TGTGCCAGCAGTGAAGCGCTAGGCTACACCTTC. Translating gives CASSEALGYTF.

The rearrangement links TRBV27 to TRBJ1-1; unclear D gene. Trimming removed 6 bases from V and 9 bases from J, with 20 bases in between. The CDR3 is 14 residues long. Germline values: CDR1 MNHEY, CDR2 SMNVEV (reference sequence). CDR3 sequence reads: CASRLLTGGTKAFF. For the CDR3, the DNA is TGTGCCAGCAGACTACTGACCGGAGGTACCAAAGCTTTCTTT.

The V and J genes are TRBV5-4 and TRBJ1-1; D ambiguous. The CDR3 has 15 amino acids. The V end was cut by 4 bases, the J end by 0 bases, with 13 bases between. Germline lookup yields CDR1 SGHNT and CDR2 YYREEE (reference sequence). CDR3 sequence: CASSLRSRVNTEAFF. DNA of the CDR3: TGTGCCAGCAGCCTGAGATCCCGGGTGAACACTGAAGCTTTCTTT.

V gene TRBV5-4 combines with J gene TRBJ2-2; 7 bases are shared with TRBD1. Germline V gives CDR1 SGHNT, CDR2 YYREEE (reference sequence). CDR3 length: 15 amino acids. V lost 0 bases and J lost 1; bases outside the gene matches: 0. In DNA, the CDR3 is TGTGCCAGCAGCTTGGACAGGGGGAACACCGGGGAGCTGTTTTTT. Residues: CASSLDRGNTGELFF.

The V and J genes are TRBV5-1 and TRBJ2-7; TRBD1 matches at 8 bases. The CDR3 is made up of 18 amino acids. V dropped 4 bases and J dropped 2; count of bases not matched to a gene: 17. The germline gives CDR1 SGHRS, CDR2 YFSETQ. In DNA, the CDR3 is TGCGCCAGCAGCCCCGGGACAGGAGCTACCGTAAAGCCCTACGAGCAGTACTTC. It specifies CASSPGTGATVKPYEQYF.

This clone appeared a single time. The chain uses TRBV5-1 and TRBJ1-1; TRBD1 is a possible D gene (5 bases). The CDR3 is 15 amino acids. V was clipped by 4 bases and J by 6 bases, with 19 bases between them. The germline V gene encodes CDR1 SGHRS and CDR2 YFSETQ. In DNA form, the CDR3 reads TGCGCCAGCAGCATCGGTGAAGGGAGGGGTTCTGAAGCTTTCTTT. Translating it yields CASSIGEGRGSEAFF.

V gene TRBV6-5 combines with J gene TRBJ2-7; TRBD2 matches 10 bases. Germline V lookup: CDR1 MNHEY, CDR2 SVGAGI. The CDR3 contains 16 residues. The trim removed 0 bases at V and 2 bases at J, leaving 4 bases unmatched. The CDR3 DNA follows: TGTGCCAGCAGTTACTCGGGACTAGCGTATGCCTACGAGCAGTACTTC. Translation: CASSYSGLAYAYEQYF.

The chain links TRBV7-9 to TRBJ2-2; 7 positions match TRBD1. CDR1 and CDR2 (germline): SEHNR, FQNEAQ (reference sequence). There are 16 residues in the CDR3. V lost 3 bases and J lost 4; bases outside the gene matches: 8. DNA for the CDR3: TGTGCCAGCAGCTTTGAGAGGGGGCATAGCACCGGGGAGCTGTTTTTT. This translates into CASSFERGHSTGELFF.

The chain uses TRBV19 and TRBJ1-1; no firm D call. The length of the CDR3 is 14 residues. Germline V gene sequence: CDR1 LNHDA, CDR2 SQIVND (reference sequence). Deletions cut 7 bases from V and 0 bases from J, with 12 bases between. CDR3 amino acids: CASISSGLNTEAFF. CDR3 bases: TGTGCCAGTATTTCGTCGGGATTGAACACTGAAGCTTTCTTT.

The chain has TRBV30 and TRBJ2-1, with D perhaps TRBD2 (5 bases). Trimming took off 7 bases at V and 0 bases at J, with 25 bases between the two ends. Germline V gives CDR1 GTSNPN, CDR2 SVGIG (reference sequence). The CDR3 spans 18 residues. The DNA of the CDR3 is TGTGCCTCCCGATATAGACTGTCGGCGGGTAGCTCCTACAATGAGCAGTTCTTC. As protein: CASRYRLSAGSSYNEQFF.

This clone has only a few counts. The rearrangement links TRBV7-3 to TRBJ2-5, with D perhaps matching TRBD2 (7 bases). Trimming removed 5 bases at V and 1 base at J, with 17 bases between. Germline V lookup: CDR1 SGHTA, CDR2 FQGTGA. The CDR3 has 16 residues. In DNA form, the CDR3 reads TGTGCCAGCAGCGTAGTGGGAGGGGGGGCCCAAGAGACCCAGTACTTC. The encoded protein is CASSVVGGGAQETQYF. Complete variable domain (other parts from reference TRBV7-3 and TRBJ2-5): GAGVSQTPSNKVTEKGKYVELRCDPISGHTALYWYRQSLGQGPEFLIYFQGTGAADDSGLPNDRFFAVRPEGSVSTLKIQRTERGDSAVYLCASSVVGGGAQETQYFGPGTRLLVL.